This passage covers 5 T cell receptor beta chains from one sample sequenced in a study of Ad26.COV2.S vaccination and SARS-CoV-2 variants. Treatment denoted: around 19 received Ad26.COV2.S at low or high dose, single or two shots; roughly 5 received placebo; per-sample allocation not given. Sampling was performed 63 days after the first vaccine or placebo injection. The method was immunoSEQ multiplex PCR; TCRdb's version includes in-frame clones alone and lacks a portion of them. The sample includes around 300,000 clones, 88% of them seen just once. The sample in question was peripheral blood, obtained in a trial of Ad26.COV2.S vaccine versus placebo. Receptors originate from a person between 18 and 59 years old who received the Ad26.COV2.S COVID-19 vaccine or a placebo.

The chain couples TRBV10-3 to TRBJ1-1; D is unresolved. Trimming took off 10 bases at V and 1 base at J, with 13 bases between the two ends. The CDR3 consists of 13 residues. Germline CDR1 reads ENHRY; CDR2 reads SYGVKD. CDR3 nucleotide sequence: TGTGCCACCATCAGTGTCCAGAACACTGAAGCTTTCTTT. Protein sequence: CATISVQNTEAFF.

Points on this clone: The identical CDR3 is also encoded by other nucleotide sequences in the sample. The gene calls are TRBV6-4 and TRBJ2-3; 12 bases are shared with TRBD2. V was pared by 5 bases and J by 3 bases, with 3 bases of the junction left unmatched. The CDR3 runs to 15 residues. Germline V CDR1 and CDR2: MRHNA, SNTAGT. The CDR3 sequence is CASSLTSGGTDTQYF. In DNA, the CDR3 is TGTGCCAGCAGTCTGACTAGCGGGGGAACAGATACGCAGTATTTT.

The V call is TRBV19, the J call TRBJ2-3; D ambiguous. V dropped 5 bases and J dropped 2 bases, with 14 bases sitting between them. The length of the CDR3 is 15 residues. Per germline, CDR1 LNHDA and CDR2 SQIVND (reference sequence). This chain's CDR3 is CASSLQGADTDTQYF. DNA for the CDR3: TGTGCCAGTAGTCTTCAAGGAGCCGACACAGATACGCAGTATTTT.

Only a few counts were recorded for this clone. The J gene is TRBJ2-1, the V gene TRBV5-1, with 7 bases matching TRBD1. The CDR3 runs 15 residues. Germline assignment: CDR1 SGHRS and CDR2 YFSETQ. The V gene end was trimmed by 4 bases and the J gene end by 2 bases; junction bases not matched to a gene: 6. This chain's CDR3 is CASSRGQSPYNEQFF. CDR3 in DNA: TGCGCCAGCAGCAGGGGACAGTCCCCCTACAATGAGCAGTTCTTC.

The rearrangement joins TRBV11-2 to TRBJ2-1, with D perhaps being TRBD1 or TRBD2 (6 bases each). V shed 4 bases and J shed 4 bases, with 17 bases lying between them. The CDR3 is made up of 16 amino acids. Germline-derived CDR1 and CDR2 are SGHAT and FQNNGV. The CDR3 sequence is CASSWRGRGRYNEQFF. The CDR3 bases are TGTGCCAGCAGCTGGAGGGGCAGGGGACGGTACAATGAGCAGTTCTTC.